The 11 T cell receptor beta chains in this list originate from one sample, sequenced in a study of T-cell memory formation after mild COVID-19. TCRdb passed the 5' RACE reads through MiXCR, listing each CDR3 protein once. The sample has 90,000 to 120,000 distinct CDR3 sequences, roughly 11% seen once. The sequenced sample consisted of PBMCs or a T cell subset sorted from them (not recorded which). The receptors derive from a man aged 18 to 29 who had mild COVID-19 (a few samples of this study predate the infection). Cell type and time point are not known.

This clonotype occurred a few times. The chain links TRBV3-1 to TRBJ2-5; D remains unclear. Germline V gives CDR1 LGHDT, CDR2 YNNKEL (reference sequence). V was shortened by 0 bases and J by 1 base, with 9 bases between the two germline ends. There are 15 residues in the CDR3. DNA of the CDR3: TGTGCCAGCAGCCAAGATTGGAGATTCCAAGAGACCCAGTACTTC. Translating it yields CASSQDWRFQETQYF.

The chain links TRBV6-6 to TRBJ1-3; D not resolved. The CDR3 spans 15 residues. V was trimmed by 0 bases and J by 4 bases, leaving 10 bases between them. Germline assignment: CDR1 MNHNY and CDR2 SVGAGI (reference sequence). CDR3 sequence: CASSYSMLEGNTIYF. In DNA, the CDR3 is TGTGCCAGCAGTTACTCGATGTTGGAGGGAAACACCATATATTTT.

This clonotype appeared many times. The genes are TRBV13 and TRBJ2-1; possibly TRBD2 for D (5 bases). The CDR3 is 13 residues long. V was pared by 5 bases and J by 8 bases, with 13 bases between. Germline CDR1 is PRHDT and CDR2 is FYEKMQ (reference sequence). Here the CDR3 DNA reads TGTGCCAGCAGCCCCGGACTTGGAGATGAGCAGTTCTTC. The encoded protein is CASSPGLGDEQFF. Full variable domain (outside the CDR3, taken from reference TRBV13 and TRBJ2-1): AAGVIQSPRHLIKEKRETATLKCYPIPRHDTVYWYQQGPGQDPQFLISFYEKMQSDKGSIPDRFSAQQFSDYHSELNMSSLELGDSALYFCASSPGLGDEQFFGPGTRLTVL.

This clonotype was found many times. V usage is TRBV12-3 or TRBV12-4 and J usage is TRBJ2-3; D is unclear. The CDR3 spans 11 residues. V lost 6 bases to trimming and J lost 5 bases, with 6 bases between them. CDR3 region: CASRTGDTQYF. The DNA for the CDR3 is TGTGCCAGCAGGACGGGAGATACGCAGTATTTT.

Ten or more counts support this clonotype. This chain connects TRBV7-2 to TRBJ1-2, with 8 bases matching TRBD1. The germline V gene has CDR1 SGHTA and CDR2 FQGNSA. Trimming cost V 5 bases and J 2 bases; bases outside gene matches: 4. The CDR3 is 14 residues long. This chain's CDR3 is CASSPGQGNYGYTF. For the CDR3, the DNA is TGTGCCAGCAGCCCCGGACAGGGAAACTATGGCTACACCTTC.

This clonotype was detected ten times or more. V usage is TRBV4-1 and J usage is TRBJ2-1; the match to TRBD2 covers 7 bases. This CDR3 spans 13 amino acids. J lost 10 bases, V lost 2 bases, and 5 bases had no gene match. Germline V gene data show CDR1 as MGHRA and CDR2 as YSYEKL. CDR3: CASSQRLAEEQFF. The CDR3 coding sequence is TGCGCCAGCAGCCAACGCCTAGCGGAAGAGCAGTTCTTC.

This chain links TRBV7-9 with TRBJ2-5, with D unresolved. The CDR3 is 12 residues long. V lost 5 bases to trimming and J lost 2 bases, with 6 bases between them. Germline V gene data show CDR1 as SEHNR and CDR2 as FQNEAQ (reference sequence). DNA of the CDR3: TGTGCCAGCAGCCCCAAACAAGAGACCCAGTACTTC. Protein: CASSPKQETQYF.

This clonotype has just a few counts. The CDR3 DNA sequence: TGTGCCAGCAGTACGGGGGAGAATCAGCCCCAGCATTTT. Encoded protein: CASSTGENQPQHF. The chain uses TRBV6-2 or TRBV6-3 and TRBJ1-5; D perhaps matches TRBD1 (5 bases). CDR3 length: 13 residues. Trimming stripped 5 bases from V and 4 bases from J, with 9 bases between. Germline lookup yields CDR1 MNHEY and CDR2 SVGEGT.

The V and J genes are TRBV12-3 or TRBV12-4 and TRBJ2-5; D gene uncertain. The V gene lost 6 bases and the J gene lost 10 bases, with 15 bases spanning the gap. The CDR3 spans 12 residues. CDR3 amino acids: CASSLSLWGQYF. The CDR3 coding sequence is TGTGCCAGCAGCTTGAGTCTTTGGGGCCAGTACTTC.

This clonotype has only a few counts. This rearrangement joins TRBV9 to TRBJ2-1; D gene unclear. The CDR3 contains 16 residues. V gave up 0 bases and J gave up 0 bases, with 10 bases separating them. The germline V gene has CDR1 SGDLS and CDR2 YYNGEE. CDR3 sequence: CASSVDGESSYNEQFF. The CDR3 DNA follows: TGTGCCAGCAGCGTAGATGGCGAGAGCTCCTACAATGAGCAGTTCTTC.

This clonotype occurred a few times. The chain joins TRBV28 to TRBJ2-7; the D is unclear. Germline assignment: CDR1 MDHEN and CDR2 SYDVKM. V was clipped by 3 bases and J by 4 bases, with 7 bases between them. The CDR3 totals 12 residues. The CDR3 nucleotides read TGTGCCAGCAGTTTCTGGCAATACGAGCAGTACTTC. This encodes CASSFWQYEQYF.